This T cell receptor beta chain is drawn from a study of cytomegalovirus exposure and HLA in healthy donors. V was pared by 3 bases and J by 6 bases, with 19 bases between. The CDR3 sequence is 16 residues long. Germline CDR1 reads ENHRY; CDR2 reads SYGVKD. The PCR contained 60 Vbeta and 13 Jbeta primers. Repertoires were generated with immunoSEQ multiplex PCR, while TCRdb's copy carries only in-frame clones and drops some. The sample includes about 150,000 clones, approximately 80% seen only once; the top ten take roughly 4%. What was sequenced was PBMCs. The rearrangement uses TRBV10-3 and TRBJ2-3; TRBD1 might be the D (5 bases). This receptor was identified in a woman in her thirties or forties in good health and CMV-seropositive. CDR3 in amino acids: CAISDTDKELYDTQYF. The CDR3 DNA is TGTGCCATCAGTGATACGGACAAGGAGCTATATGATACGCAGTATTTT.